The sample holds one count of the clone carrying this T cell receptor (beta chain). Its cognate antigen is unknown. The sample comes from a study of CD8+ T cells in alopecia areata. Overall study: Once tofacitinib had been taken for 6 to 18 months, 6 months off drug followed. Whole-study results and caveats: Clonality exceeded that of normal scalp in lesional scalp, most notably in alopecia totalis/universalis. Expanded CD8+ clones among the top 100, and scalp clonality, were significantly decreased by tofacitinib.

Treatment: oral pan-JAK inhibitor, 5-10 mg twice daily. V lost 5 bases, J lost 2 bases, and 10 bases stayed unmatched. The length of the CDR3 is 16 residues. Looked up from germline, CDR1 is SGHDT and CDR2 is YYEEEE. Once RNA had been extracted, it was reverse transcribed into cDNA to act as the sequencing template. Sequencing used immunoSEQ multiplex PCR; TCRdb keeps in-frame clones, though not all of them. The data contain 170,000 or so clones, roughly 62% of them seen just once; the ten biggest clones take up roughly 12%. The TCR comes from a human donor with alopecia areata. The V and J genes are TRBV5-6 and TRBJ2-7; 10 positions agree with TRBD1. The specimen comprised CD8+ T cells sorted from blood, sampled at week 24, from a patient treated with tofacitinib. CDR3 nucleotide sequence: TGTGCCAGCAGACTACAGGGACAGGGGATCACCTACGAGCAGTACTTC. Translating gives CASRLQGQGITYEQYF.